This passage covers 9 T cell receptor beta chains from one sample sequenced in a study of shared T cell receptors in the human thymus. TCRdb keeps only in-frame clones here, not all; method: immunoSEQ multiplex PCR. The data contain fewer than 700,000 clones, more than 75% of them singletons. The same data also contributed to another study, on human thymus T cells.

Source material: thymocytes. The receptors stem from a boy in the first two years of life with a congenital heart defect.

The rearrangement joins TRBV7-9 to TRBJ2-5, with D maybe TRBD1 (5 bases). The CDR3 has 19 amino acids. Germline V gene data show CDR1 as SEHNR and CDR2 as FQNEAQ (reference sequence). The V gene lost 5 bases and the J gene lost 0 bases, with 25 bases spanning the gap. The CDR3: CASSILGVTQGHNQETQYF. The CDR3 DNA is TGTGCCAGCAGCATACTCGGTGTAACGCAAGGACACAACCAAGAGACCCAGTACTTC. The variable domain in full, completed from reference TRBV7-9 and TRBJ2-5, reads DTGVSQNPRHKITKRGQNVTFRCDPISEHNRLYWYRQTLGQGPEFLTYFQNEAQLEKSRLLSDRFSAERPKGSFSTLEIQRTEQGDSAMYLCASSILGVTQGHNQETQYFGPGTRLLVL.

This sequence joins TRBV29-1 and TRBJ1-3; D perhaps matches TRBD1 (6 bases). There are 14 residues in the CDR3. V lost 5 bases and J lost 3, with 14 bases in between. Per the germline V gene, CDR1 is SQVTM and CDR2 is ANQGSEA. DNA of the CDR3: TGCAGCGTTCAACAGGGACCTATTGGAAACACCATATATTTT. This encodes CSVQQGPIGNTIYF.

The V and J genes are TRBV30 and TRBJ2-1; 9 positions agree with TRBD2. CDR1 GTSNPN and CDR2 SVGIG come from the germline V gene (reference sequence). The CDR3 contains 15 residues. After removal of 5 bases from V and 0 bases from J, the junction contained 5 bases not matched to a gene. The CDR3 loop reads CAWEKGLASYNEQFF. As DNA, the CDR3 is TGTGCCTGGGAAAAGGGACTAGCCTCCTACAATGAGCAGTTCTTC.

The chain employs TRBV5-6 and TRBJ2-1, with 11 bases lining up with TRBD2. Trimming at V came to 0 bases and at J to 6 bases, leaving 5 bases not matched to a gene. CDR1 is SGHDT and CDR2 is YYEEEE in the germline V gene. The length of the CDR3 is 16 residues. This chain's CDR3 is CASSLGLAGPSNEQFF. DNA of the CDR3: TGTGCCAGCAGCTTGGGACTAGCGGGACCCTCCAATGAGCAGTTCTTC. Supplemented by reference TRBV5-6 and TRBJ2-1, the full variable domain reads DAGVTQSPTHLIKTRGQQVTLRCSPKSGHDTVSWYQQALGQGPQFIFQYYEEEERQRGNFPDRFSGHQFPNYSSELNVNALLLGDSALYLCASSLGLAGPSNEQFFGPGTRLTVL.

The chain's CDR3 is CASGGGVGQPQHF. The CDR3, as DNA: TGTGCCAGCGGCGGCGGGGTGGGACAGCCCCAGCATTTT. J is TRBJ1-5 and V is TRBV10-3; D remains ambiguous. The CDR3 totals 13 residues. Deletions cut 10 bases from V and 7 bases from J, with 17 bases between. Looked up from germline, CDR1 is ENHRY and CDR2 is SYGVKD.

The V call is TRBV6-5, the J call TRBJ2-7; 8 bases align to TRBD1. Germline CDR1 reads MNHEY; CDR2 reads SVGAGI. With 2 bases clipped from V and 3 bases from J, the junction kept 6 bases outside the gene matches. CDR3 size: 15 residues. The CDR3 sequence is CASSYAGGGIYEQYF. In nucleotides, the CDR3 is TGTGCCAGCAGTTACGCAGGGGGCGGAATCTACGAGCAGTACTTC.

This clone was counted a single time. The chain links TRBV9 to TRBJ1-1, with D possibly matching TRBD1 (5 bases). V was pared by 0 bases and J by 0 bases, with 21 bases between. The CDR3 is made up of 19 amino acids. CDR1 and CDR2 (germline): SGDLS, YYNGEE. The CDR3 coding sequence is TGTGCCAGCAGCGTAGTAGGGTCCAGGGAGGGTCGCATGAACACTGAAGCTTTCTTT. Its translation is CASSVVGSREGRMNTEAFF.

The chain couples TRBV4-3 to TRBJ2-2; 9 positions match TRBD1. V shed 0 bases and J 7 bases; nucleotides not matched to a gene: 9. In germline, CDR1 is LGHNA, CDR2 YSLEER. This CDR3 region has 17 residues. CDR3 nucleotides: TGCGCCAGCAGCCAAGATCCAAGGACAGGGGCGGGCGGGGAGCTGTTTTTT. Its translation is CASSQDPRTGAGGELFF.

The J gene is TRBJ2-3, the V gene TRBV6-5; no clear D. Germline V lookup: CDR1 MNHEY, CDR2 SVGAGI. The V gene lost 2 bases and the J gene lost 0 bases, with 9 bases spanning the gap. The CDR3 has 15 amino acids. The CDR3 region has the DNA TGTGCCAGCAGTTACGGCGGAGCTAGCACAGATACGCAGTATTTT. It specifies CASSYGGASTDTQYF.